Below, 20 T cell receptor beta chains from the same sample are listed, as sequenced in a study of blood T cell repertoires in COVID-19. The repertoire was sequenced with immunoSEQ multiplex PCR; TCRdb's copy has only in-frame clones and lacks some. The sample lists 180,000 or so clones, about 81% occurring once. The sequencing input was peripheral blood. These receptors came from a woman in her seventies with acute or convalescent COVID-19.

This clone was detected only once. J is TRBJ1-3 and V is TRBV5-8; perhaps TRBD1 as D (5 bases). The germline V gene encodes CDR1 SGHTS and CDR2 YDEGEE. The V and J ends lost 6 bases and 3 bases respectively, with 13 bases between them. This CDR3 region has 14 residues. CDR3 in amino acids: CASIPGFRGNTIYF. Written as DNA, the CDR3 is TGTGCCAGCATCCCAGGGTTCCGTGGAAACACCATATATTTT.

This CDR3 is CASTTDDEQFF. The CDR3 bases are TGCGCCAGCACTACAGACGATGAGCAGTTCTTC. The chain recombines TRBV5-1 with TRBJ2-1; the D is unclear. Trimming left V 6 bases short and J 8 bases short, with 9 bases between. Germline CDR1 reads SGHRS; CDR2 reads YFSETQ. This CDR3 has 11 amino acids.

The V call is TRBV25-1, the J call TRBJ1-1, with D unclear. This CDR3 has 14 residues. Germline CDR1 MGHDK, CDR2 SYGVNS. Trimming took off 8 bases at V and 1 base at J, with 14 bases between the two ends. The CDR3 reads CASGNSRENTEAFF. CDR3 DNA sequence: TGTGCCAGCGGTAATAGTCGCGAGAACACTGAAGCTTTCTTT.

The chain uses TRBV6-5 and TRBJ2-3, with 14 bases matching TRBD2. J lost 4 bases, V lost 6 bases, and 3 bases had no gene match. This CDR3 is 15 amino acids long. CDR1 is MNHEY and CDR2 is SVGAGI in the germline V gene. The DNA for the CDR3 is TGTGCCAGCAGGAGGGGACTAGCGGGAGCAGATACGCAGTATTTT. Translating gives CASRRGLAGADTQYF.

The chain recombines TRBV3-1 (or the pseudogene TRBV3-2) with TRBJ2-1; 11 bases agree with TRBD2. CDR1 and CDR2 from the germline V gene are LGHDT and YNNKEL (reference sequence). The CDR3 covers 15 residues. V was clipped by 2 bases and J by 5 bases; unmatched bases: 2. The CDR3 loop reads CASSQTSGGHNEQFF. The CDR3 DNA reads TGTGCCAGCAGCCAAACTAGCGGGGGCCACAATGAGCAGTTCTTC.

The CDR3 protein is CASSTWTGGLTGELFF. The CDR3 DNA reads TGTGCCAGTAGTACATGGACGGGCGGGCTCACCGGGGAGCTGTTTTTT. This rearrangement joins TRBV19 to TRBJ2-2; a weak D match, TRBD2 (5 bases). The germline gives CDR1 LNHDA, CDR2 SQIVND (reference sequence). This CDR3 comprises 16 residues. Between the trimmed V and J ends, which lost 4 bases and 4 bases, there was a span of 16 bases.

The chain joins TRBV28 to TRBJ1-5, with 9 bases lining up with TRBD1. This CDR3 contains 13 residues. Germline loops: CDR1 MDHEN, CDR2 SYDVKM. The V segment lost 4 bases and the J segment 6 bases; nucleotides outside the gene matches: 1. CDR3 in amino acids: CASSSTGGQPQHF. The CDR3 DNA reads TGTGCCAGCAGTTCGACAGGGGGTCAGCCCCAGCATTTT.

The chain couples TRBV28 to TRBJ1-1; no reliable D call. The ends were cut back, 8 bases at V and 7 bases at J, with 17 bases in the middle. The CDR3 has 13 residues. Per the germline V gene, CDR1 is MDHEN and CDR2 is SYDVKM. The DNA of the CDR3 is TGTGCCAGCGAACACGGTGGGCGGGTTGAAGCTTTCTTT. This sequence encodes CASEHGGRVEAFF.

This chain uses TRBV12-1 with TRBJ1-5. TRBV12-1 constitutes a pseudogene. The CDR3 runs 13 residues. The CDR3 DNA follows: TGTGCCCCTCAAAGGCGGAACAATCAGCCCCAGCATTTT. Protein product: CAPQRRNNQPQHF.

The DNA of the CDR3 is TGTGCCAGCAGTTTGATACCGGGACAGCAGATAAACACTGAAGCTTTCTTT. As protein: CASSLIPGQQINTEAFF. The chain uses TRBV28 and TRBJ1-1, with 7 bases lining up with TRBD1. Germline lookup yields CDR1 MDHEN and CDR2 SYDVKM. This CDR3 region has 17 residues. The J segment lost 2 bases and the V segment lost 3 bases, leaving 12 bases of the junction unmatched.

The table lists this clone with a few counts. The rearrangement uses TRBV6-5 and TRBJ1-1; 7 bases agree with TRBD1. CDR1 MNHEY and CDR2 SVGAGI come from the germline V gene. V was clipped by 5 bases and J by 1 base; unmatched bases: 4. This CDR3 is built from 14 residues. CDR3 sequence: CASSPGGWNTEAFF. CDR3 nucleotides: TGTGCCAGCAGTCCAGGGGGATGGAACACTGAAGCTTTCTTT.

This clone was recorded once. The chain combines TRBV28 with TRBJ1-1; 8 nucleotides line up with TRBD1. The V gene's germline CDR1 is MDHEN and CDR2 SYDVKM. This CDR3 has 14 amino acids. With 5 bases clipped from V and 6 bases from J, the junction kept 8 bases outside the gene matches. CDR3 in DNA: TGTGCCAGCAGTCCAGACAGGGGTCGATCTGAAGCTTTCTTT. It specifies CASSPDRGRSEAFF.

This clone was seen repeatedly, ten times or more. The chain carries TRBV21-1 and TRBJ1-2. TRBV21-1 is a listed pseudogene. The CDR3 loop spans 13 amino acids. CDR3 sequence (DNA): TGTGCCAGCAGCAGTGTCCTAGCTGTTGCCTACACCTTC. It translates to CASSSVLAVAYTF.

The V and J genes are TRBV28 and TRBJ1-2; D call uncertain. Trimming took off 2 bases at V and 4 bases at J, with 17 bases between the two ends. The CDR3 extends over 16 amino acids. The germline V gene encodes CDR1 MDHEN and CDR2 SYDVKM. CDR3 in amino acids: CASSLSARGPTYGYTF. The CDR3, as DNA: TGTGCCAGCAGTTTAAGTGCACGTGGGCCAACCTATGGCTACACCTTC.

The chain couples TRBV9 to TRBJ2-5; 8 nucleotides match TRBD2. Germline V gives CDR1 SGDLS, CDR2 YYNGEE. The CDR3 has 16 amino acids. Trimming cost V 4 bases and J 2 bases; bases outside gene matches: 10. CDR3 in amino acids: CASSPYQRERQETQYF. The CDR3 bases are TGTGCCAGCAGCCCATACCAGCGGGAGAGACAAGAGACCCAGTACTTC.

This clone is medium-sized by share. This chain uses TRBV7-9 with TRBJ2-2; 7 bases agree with TRBD2. There are 15 residues in the CDR3. Trimming removed 5 bases from V and 1 base from J; junction bases left unmatched: 4. CDR1 and CDR2 from the germline V gene are SEHNR and FQNEAQ (reference sequence). CDR3 region: CASSPREENTGELFF. The DNA for the CDR3 is TGTGCCAGCAGCCCCCGGGAGGAGAACACCGGGGAGCTGTTTTTT.

The rearrangement uses TRBV4-3 and TRBJ2-7, with 7 positions matching TRBD2. Germline V gene sequence: CDR1 LGHNA, CDR2 YSLEER. This CDR3 region has 12 residues. The J segment lost 11 bases and the V segment lost 5 bases, leaving 9 bases of the junction unmatched. The CDR3: CASSSSRDYKYF. DNA for the CDR3: TGCGCCAGCAGCTCATCCCGGGACTACAAGTACTTC.

The table lists this clone with a few counts. The CDR3 bases are TGTGCCAGCAGCGTAGCCCCTTTTTTTGAAGCTTTCTTT. As protein: CASSVAPFFEAFF. The chain joins TRBV9 to TRBJ1-1; D gene ambiguous. This CDR3 is built from 13 residues. Germline loops: CDR1 SGDLS, CDR2 YYNGEE. V was trimmed by 0 bases and J by 7 bases, leaving 10 bases between them.

The rearrangement links TRBV10-3 to TRBJ2-1, with D maybe TRBD2 (5 bases). The CDR3 runs to 18 residues. Germline assignment: CDR1 ENHRY and CDR2 SYGVKD. The V and J ends lost 0 bases and 1 base respectively, with 16 bases between them. The CDR3 bases are TGTGCCATCAGTGAGTCAAGGAGGAGTGGGGATTCCTACAATGAGCAGTTCTTC. Translation: CAISESRRSGDSYNEQFF.

V gene TRBV25-1 combines with J gene TRBJ1-2; 7 nucleotides agree with TRBD1. Germline V gene data show CDR1 as MGHDK and CDR2 as SYGVNS. The CDR3 is 14 residues long. V gave up 4 bases and J gave up 4 bases; unmatched junction bases: 6. CDR3 in amino acids: CASSGPGTVYGYTF. DNA for the CDR3: TGTGCCAGCAGTGGCCCCGGGACAGTCTATGGCTACACCTTC.